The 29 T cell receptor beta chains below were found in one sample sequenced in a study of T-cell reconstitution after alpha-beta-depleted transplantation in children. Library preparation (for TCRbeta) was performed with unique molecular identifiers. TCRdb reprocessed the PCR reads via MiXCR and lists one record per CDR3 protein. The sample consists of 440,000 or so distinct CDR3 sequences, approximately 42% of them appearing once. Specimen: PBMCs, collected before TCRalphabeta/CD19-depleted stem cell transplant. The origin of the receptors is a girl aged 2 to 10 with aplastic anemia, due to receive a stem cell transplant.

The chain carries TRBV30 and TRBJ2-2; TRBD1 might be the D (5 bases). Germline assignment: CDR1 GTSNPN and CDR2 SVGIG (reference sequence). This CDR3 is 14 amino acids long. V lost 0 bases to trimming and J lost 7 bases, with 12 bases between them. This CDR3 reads CAWSVIQGSGELFF. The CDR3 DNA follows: TGTGCCTGGAGTGTAATCCAGGGTAGCGGGGAGCTGTTTTTT.

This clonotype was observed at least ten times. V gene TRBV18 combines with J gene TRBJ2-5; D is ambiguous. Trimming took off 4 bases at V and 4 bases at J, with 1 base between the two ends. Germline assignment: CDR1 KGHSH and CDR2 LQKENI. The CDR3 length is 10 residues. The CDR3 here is CASSRETQYF. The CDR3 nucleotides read TGTGCCAGCTCACGAGAGACCCAGTACTTC.

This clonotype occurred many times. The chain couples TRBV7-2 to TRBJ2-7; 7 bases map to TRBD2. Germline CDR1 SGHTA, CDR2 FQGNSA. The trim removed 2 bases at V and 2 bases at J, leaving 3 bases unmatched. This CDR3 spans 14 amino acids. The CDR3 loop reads CASSLSGGTYEQYF. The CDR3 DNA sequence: TGTGCCAGCAGCTTATCGGGAGGTACCTACGAGCAGTACTTC.

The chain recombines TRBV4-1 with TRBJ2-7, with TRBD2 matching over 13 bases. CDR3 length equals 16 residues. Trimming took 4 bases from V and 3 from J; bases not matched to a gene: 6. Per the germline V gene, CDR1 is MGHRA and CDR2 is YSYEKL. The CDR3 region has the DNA TGCGCCAGCAGCCCGGGGACTAGCGGGACTATCTACGAGCAGTACTTC. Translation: CASSPGTSGTIYEQYF.

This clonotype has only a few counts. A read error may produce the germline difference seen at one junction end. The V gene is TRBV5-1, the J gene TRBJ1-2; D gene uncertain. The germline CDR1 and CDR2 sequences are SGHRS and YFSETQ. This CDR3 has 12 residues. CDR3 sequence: CPSSPGGNGYTF. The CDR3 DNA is TGCCCCAGCAGCCCAGGCGGGAATGGCTACACCTTC.

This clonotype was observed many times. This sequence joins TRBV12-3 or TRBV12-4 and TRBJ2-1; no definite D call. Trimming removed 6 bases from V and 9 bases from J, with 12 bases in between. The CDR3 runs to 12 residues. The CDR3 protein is CASRRVVGEQFF. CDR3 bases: TGTGCCAGCAGAAGGGTAGTGGGTGAGCAGTTCTTC.

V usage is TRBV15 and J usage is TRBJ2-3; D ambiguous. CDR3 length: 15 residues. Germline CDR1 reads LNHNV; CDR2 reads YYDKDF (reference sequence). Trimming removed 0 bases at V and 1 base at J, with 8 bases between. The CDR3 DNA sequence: TGTGCCACCAGCAGAGAGAGGACGCGCACAGATACGCAGTATTTT. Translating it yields CATSRERTRTDTQYF.

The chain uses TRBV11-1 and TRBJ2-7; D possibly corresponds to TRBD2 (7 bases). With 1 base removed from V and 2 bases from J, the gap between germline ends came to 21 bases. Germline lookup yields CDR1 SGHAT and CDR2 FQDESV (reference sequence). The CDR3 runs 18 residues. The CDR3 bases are TGTGCCAGCAGCTTAGGGGGCGCAGGGGAGGGACCTACCTACGAGCAGTACTTC. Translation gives CASSLGGAGEGPTYEQYF.

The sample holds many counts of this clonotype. The CDR3 region is CASSPLTGTDTQYF. The CDR3 bases are TGTGCCAGCAGTCCCCTCACAGGAACAGATACGCAGTATTTT. The rearrangement links TRBV27 to TRBJ2-3; D may be TRBD1 (5 bases). This CDR3 region has 14 residues. The germline CDR1 and CDR2 sequences are MNHEY and SMNVEV (reference sequence). V dropped 5 bases and J dropped 3 bases, with 12 bases sitting between them.

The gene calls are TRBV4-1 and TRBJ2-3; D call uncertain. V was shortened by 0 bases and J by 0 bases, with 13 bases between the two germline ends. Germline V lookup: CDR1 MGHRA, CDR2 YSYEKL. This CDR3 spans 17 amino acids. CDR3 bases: TGCGCCAGCAGCCAAGAGATGACGGTGGGAAGCACAGATACGCAGTATTTT. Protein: CASSQEMTVGSTDTQYF.

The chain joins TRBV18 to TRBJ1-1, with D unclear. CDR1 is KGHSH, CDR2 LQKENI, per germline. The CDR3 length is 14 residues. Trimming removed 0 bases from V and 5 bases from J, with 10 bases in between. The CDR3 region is CASSPPRPLTEAFF. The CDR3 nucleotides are TGTGCCAGCTCACCACCGAGACCCCTTACTGAAGCTTTCTTT.

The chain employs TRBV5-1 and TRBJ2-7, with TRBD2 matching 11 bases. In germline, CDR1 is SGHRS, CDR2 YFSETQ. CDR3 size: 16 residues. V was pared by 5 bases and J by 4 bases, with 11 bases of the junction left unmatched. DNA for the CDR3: TGCGCCAGCAGAGCGGAAGGACTAGCGGGTTCATACGAGCAGTACTTC. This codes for CASRAEGLAGSYEQYF.

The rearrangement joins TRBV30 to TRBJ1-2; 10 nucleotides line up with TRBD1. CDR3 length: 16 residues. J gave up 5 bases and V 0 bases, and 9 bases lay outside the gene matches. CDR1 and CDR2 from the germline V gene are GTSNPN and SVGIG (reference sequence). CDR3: CAWSVGLTGGRYGYTF. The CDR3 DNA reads TGTGCCTGGAGTGTAGGGCTGACAGGGGGCCGGTATGGCTACACCTTC.

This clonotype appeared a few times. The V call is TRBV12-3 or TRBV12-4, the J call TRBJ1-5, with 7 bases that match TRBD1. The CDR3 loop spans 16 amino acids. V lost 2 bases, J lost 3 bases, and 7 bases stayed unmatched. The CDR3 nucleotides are TGTGCCAGCAGTTTATCTGGGACAGCACTCAATCAGCCCCAGCATTTT. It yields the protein CASSLSGTALNQPQHF.

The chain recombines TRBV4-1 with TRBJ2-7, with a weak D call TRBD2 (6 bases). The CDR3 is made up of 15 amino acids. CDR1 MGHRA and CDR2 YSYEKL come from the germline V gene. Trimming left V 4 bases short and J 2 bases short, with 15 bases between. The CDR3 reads CASSLVSGGAYEQYF. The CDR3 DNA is TGCGCCAGCAGCCTCGTTAGCGGAGGGGCCTACGAGCAGTACTTC.

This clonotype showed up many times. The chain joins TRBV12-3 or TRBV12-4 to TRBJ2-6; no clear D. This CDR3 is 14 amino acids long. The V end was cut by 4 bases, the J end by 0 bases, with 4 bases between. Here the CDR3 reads CASSSLSGANVLTF. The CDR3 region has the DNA TGTGCCAGCAGTTCCCTCTCTGGGGCCAACGTCCTGACTTTC.

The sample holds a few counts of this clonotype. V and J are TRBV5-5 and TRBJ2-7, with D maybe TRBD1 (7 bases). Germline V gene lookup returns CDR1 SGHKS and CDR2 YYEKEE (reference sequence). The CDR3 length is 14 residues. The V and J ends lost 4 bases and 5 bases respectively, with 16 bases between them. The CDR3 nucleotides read TGTGCCAGCAGCGCGGGACAGCTTAACGACGAGCAGTACTTC. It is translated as CASSAGQLNDEQYF.

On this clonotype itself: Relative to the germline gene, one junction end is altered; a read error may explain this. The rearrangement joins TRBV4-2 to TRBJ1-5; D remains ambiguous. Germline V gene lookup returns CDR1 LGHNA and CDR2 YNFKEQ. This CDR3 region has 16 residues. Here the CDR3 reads CAISPGLQWADQPQHF. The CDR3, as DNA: TGTGCCATCAGCCCCGGGCTACAGTGGGCCGATCAGCCCCAGCATTTT.

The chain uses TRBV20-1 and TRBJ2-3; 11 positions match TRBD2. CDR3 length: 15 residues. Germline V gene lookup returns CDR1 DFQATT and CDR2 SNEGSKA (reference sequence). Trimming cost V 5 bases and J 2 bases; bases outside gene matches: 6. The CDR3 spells CSAVLSGRATDTQYF. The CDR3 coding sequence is TGCAGTGCTGTCCTTAGCGGGAGGGCCACAGATACGCAGTATTTT.

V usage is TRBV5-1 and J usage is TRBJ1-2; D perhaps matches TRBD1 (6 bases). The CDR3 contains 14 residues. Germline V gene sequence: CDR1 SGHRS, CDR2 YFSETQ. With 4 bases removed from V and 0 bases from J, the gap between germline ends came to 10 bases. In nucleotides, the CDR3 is TGCGCCAGCAGCATGGGACATACTAACTATGGCTACACCTTC. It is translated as CASSMGHTNYGYTF.

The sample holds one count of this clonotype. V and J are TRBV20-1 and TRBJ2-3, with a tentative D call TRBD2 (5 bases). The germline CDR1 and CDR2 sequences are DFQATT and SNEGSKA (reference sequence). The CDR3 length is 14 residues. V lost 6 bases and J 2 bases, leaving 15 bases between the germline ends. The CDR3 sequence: CSARTVRATDTQYF. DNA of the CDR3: TGCAGTGCCAGGACGGTGAGGGCCACAGATACGCAGTATTTT.

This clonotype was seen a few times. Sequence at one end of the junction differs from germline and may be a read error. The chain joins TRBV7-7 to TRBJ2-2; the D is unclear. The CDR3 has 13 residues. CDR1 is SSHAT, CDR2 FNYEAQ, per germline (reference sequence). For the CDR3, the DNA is TGTGCTAGCAGCCCATGGGTGCCCGGGGAGCTGTTTTTT. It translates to CASSPWVPGELFF.

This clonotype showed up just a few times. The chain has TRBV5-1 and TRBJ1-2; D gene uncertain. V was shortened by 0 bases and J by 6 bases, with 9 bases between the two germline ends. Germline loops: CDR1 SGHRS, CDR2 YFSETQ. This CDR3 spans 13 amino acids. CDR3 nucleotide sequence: TGCGCCAGCAGCTTGGCGGTGGTAGATGGCTACACCTTC. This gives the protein CASSLAVVDGYTF.

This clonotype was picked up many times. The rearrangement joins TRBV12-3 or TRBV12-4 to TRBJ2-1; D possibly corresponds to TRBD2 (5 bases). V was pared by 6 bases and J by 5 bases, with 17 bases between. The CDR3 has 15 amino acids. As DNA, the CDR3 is TGTGCCAGCAGCCCCTTTTTGCGGGTAAACAATGAGCAGTTCTTC. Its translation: CASSPFLRVNNEQFF.

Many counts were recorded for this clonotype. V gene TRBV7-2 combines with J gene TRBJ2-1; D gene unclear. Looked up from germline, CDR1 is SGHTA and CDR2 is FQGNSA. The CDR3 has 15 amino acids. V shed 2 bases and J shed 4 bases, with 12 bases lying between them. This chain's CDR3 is CASSLWAGEYNEQFF. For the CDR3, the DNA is TGTGCCAGCAGCTTATGGGCAGGAGAATACAATGAGCAGTTCTTC.

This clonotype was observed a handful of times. The CDR3 is CASSQEGGTTLQETQYF. The CDR3 region has the DNA TGCGCCAGCAGCCAAGAGGGAGGGACTACCCTCCAAGAGACCCAGTACTTC. This chain connects TRBV4-1 to TRBJ2-5; 7 positions match TRBD2. V trimming: 0 bases; J trimming: 1 base; junction bases outside the gene matches: 8. This CDR3 spans 17 amino acids. Germline V gene data show CDR1 as MGHRA and CDR2 as YSYEKL.

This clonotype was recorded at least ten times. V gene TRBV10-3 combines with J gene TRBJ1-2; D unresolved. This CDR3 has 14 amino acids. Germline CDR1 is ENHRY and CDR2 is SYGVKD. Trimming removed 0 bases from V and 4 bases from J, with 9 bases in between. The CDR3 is CAISESVRLYGYTF. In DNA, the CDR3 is TGTGCCATCAGTGAGTCGGTCAGGCTCTATGGCTACACCTTC.

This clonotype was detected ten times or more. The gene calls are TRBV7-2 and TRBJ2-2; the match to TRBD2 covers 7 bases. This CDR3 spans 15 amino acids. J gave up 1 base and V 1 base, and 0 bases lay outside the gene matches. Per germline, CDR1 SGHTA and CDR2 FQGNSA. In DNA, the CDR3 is TGTGCCAGCAGCTTAGGGACTAGGAACACCGGGGAGCTGTTTTTT. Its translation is CASSLGTRNTGELFF.

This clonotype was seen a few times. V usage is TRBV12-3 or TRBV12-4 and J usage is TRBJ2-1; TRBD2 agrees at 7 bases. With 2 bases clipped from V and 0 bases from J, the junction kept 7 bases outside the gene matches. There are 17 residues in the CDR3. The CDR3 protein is CASSLSLGGNSYNEQFF. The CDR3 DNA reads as TGTGCCAGCAGTTTAAGCCTCGGGGGGAACTCCTACAATGAGCAGTTCTTC.